This is a list of T cell receptor beta chains from one sample in a study of cytomegalovirus exposure and HLA in healthy donors. Assay: immunoSEQ multiplex PCR; the TCRdb copy retains only in-frame clones and omits some. The sample holds approximately 140,000 clones, over 60% seen once. The sequenced material came from PBMCs. The receptors derive from a man aged 40-50 years in good health and CMV-seropositive. Both conserved end residues are part of each CDR3.

J gene: TRBJ2-6; V gene: TRBV18; CDR3 protein: CASSTTGSGWANVLTF
J gene: TRBJ2-1; V gene: TRBV5-1; CDR3 protein: CASSPPRGTSGEQFF
J gene: TRBJ2-1; V gene: TRBV5-8; CDR3 protein: CASSLGLAGGNEQFF
J gene: TRBJ1-5; V gene: TRBV6-5; CDR3 protein: CASSGRGSEGPQHF
J gene: TRBJ2-7; V gene: TRBV27; CDR3 protein: CASRKINREDEQYF
J gene: TRBJ2-2; V gene: TRBV19; CDR3 protein: CASSSWTPNTGELFF
J gene: TRBJ2-2; V gene: TRBV25-1; CDR3 protein: CASSEYVSSSNTGELFF
J gene: TRBJ2-5; V gene: TRBV7-9; CDR3 protein: CSSSYDQETQYF
J gene: TRBJ2-6; V gene: TRBV6-1; CDR3 protein: CASGTGSAGANVLTF
J gene: TRBJ2-2; V gene: TRBV9; CDR3 protein: CASSVGTSGINTGELFF
J gene: TRBJ1-2; V gene: TRBV6-5; CDR3 protein: CASSGRRGGPSYTF
J gene: TRBJ1-1; V gene: TRBV9; CDR3 protein: CASSVTGQGRTEAFF
J gene: TRBJ2-5; V gene: TRBV10-2; CDR3 protein: CASTRGLDRGQETQYF
J gene: TRBJ1-2; V gene: TRBV28; CDR3 protein: CASSFGYRDREQYTF
J gene: TRBJ2-7; V gene: TRBV4-1; CDR3 protein: CASSQGQQTHYEQYF
J gene: TRBJ1-2; V gene: TRBV20-1; CDR3 protein: CSVPGDYGYTF
J gene: TRBJ2-1; V gene: TRBV7-8; CDR3 protein: CASSLVAESGSVYNEQFF
J gene: TRBJ1-1; V gene: TRBV6-5; CDR3 protein: CASRWGQVNTEAFF
J gene: TRBJ2-2; V gene: TRBV7-6; CDR3 protein: CASSREPTGELFF
J gene: TRBJ2-1; V gene: TRBV13; CDR3 protein: CASSLGGLWSYNEQFF
J gene: TRBJ2-7; V gene: TRBV20-1; CDR3 protein: CSAIRQGKQYF
J gene: TRBJ1-1; V gene: TRBV19; CDR3 protein: CASGDRTLSEAFF
J gene: TRBJ1-2; V gene: TRBV10-3; CDR3 protein: CAISESFTSAGPANYGYTF
J gene: TRBJ1-1; V gene: TRBV7-3; CDR3 protein: CASSPDSFGPTEAFF
J gene: TRBJ2-6; V gene: TRBV19; CDR3 protein: CASGQGYSGANVLTF
J gene: TRBJ2-1; V gene: TRBV30; CDR3 protein: CAWRGFGGGGREQFF
J gene: TRBJ1-4; V gene: TRBV2; CDR3 protein: CASSFSQGDEKLFF
J gene: TRBJ1-6; V gene: TRBV27; CDR3 protein: CASSGRPADNSPLHF
J gene: TRBJ1-1; V gene: TRBV27; CDR3 protein: CASSFPSAGVNTEAFF